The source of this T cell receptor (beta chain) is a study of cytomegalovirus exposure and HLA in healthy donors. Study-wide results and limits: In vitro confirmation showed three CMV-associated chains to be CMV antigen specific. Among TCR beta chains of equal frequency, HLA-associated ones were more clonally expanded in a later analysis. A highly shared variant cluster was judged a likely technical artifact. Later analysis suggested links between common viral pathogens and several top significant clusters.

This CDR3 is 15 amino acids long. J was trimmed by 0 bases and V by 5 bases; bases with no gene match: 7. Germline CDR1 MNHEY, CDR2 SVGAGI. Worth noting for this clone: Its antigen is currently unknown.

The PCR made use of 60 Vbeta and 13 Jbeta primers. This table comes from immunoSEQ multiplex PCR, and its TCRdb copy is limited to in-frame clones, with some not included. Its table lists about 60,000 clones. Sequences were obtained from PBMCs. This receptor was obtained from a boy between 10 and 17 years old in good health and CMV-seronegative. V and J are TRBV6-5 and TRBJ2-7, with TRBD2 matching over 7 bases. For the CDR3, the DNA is TGTGCCAGCAGTCCACTGGGGGGGAGCTCCTACGAGCAGTACTTC. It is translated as CASSPLGGSSYEQYF.